This TCR beta chain was documented in a study of cytomegalovirus exposure and HLA in healthy donors. Study background: For the roughly 400 genotyped donors, roughly 80% fell within the Caucasian-associated ancestry cluster. Study results and limitations: Accurate predictions that matched the HLA-A and HLA-B alleles of most subjects were reportedly made from TCR beta sequences. There were several of the most significant clusters that appeared linked to common viral pathogens in a later analysis.

Vbeta (60) and Jbeta (13) primers were used in the PCR. Here immunoSEQ multiplex PCR was the method, and the copy in TCRdb shows in-frame clones only, minus some. The repertoire holds about 240,000 clones, with more than 75% as singletons. A note on this clone: What it binds is unknown.

The sample taken for sequencing was PBMCs. The sequence was obtained from a girl between 2 and 10 years old in good health and CMV-seronegative.

The CDR3 nucleotides are TGCGCCAGCAGTATTGCAGTCCAAGAGACCCAGTACTTC. Translation gives CASSIAVQETQYF. The chain is built from TRBV10-1 and TRBJ2-5; D is unclear. CDR1 is WNHNN and CDR2 is SYGVQD in the germline V gene (reference sequence). Trimming pared 5 bases from V and 1 base from J, leaving 8 bases between. CDR3 length: 13 amino acids.